One and the same sample provided the 4 T cell receptor beta chains below, sequenced in a study of T cells in Graves' hyperthyroidism and ophthalmopathy. Amplification targeted TCR beta CDR3 regions from RNA transcripts. The primer set for the first-round RT-PCR of the TCR CDR3 was HTBI. MiXCR, run by TCRdb on the multiplex PCR reads, gives a single entry per CDR3 protein. The table has approximately 600,000 distinct CDR3 sequences, about a fifth seen once. The sample was blood. The receptors shown here come from a man between 25 and 39 years old with Graves' ophthalmopathy.

V gene TRBV2 combines with J gene TRBJ1-3; a weak D match, TRBD1 (5 bases). The CDR3 contains 15 residues. V gave up 5 bases and J gave up 0 bases, with 11 bases separating them. Germline CDR1 reads SNHLY; CDR2 reads FYNNEI. CDR3 nucleotides: TGTGCCAGCAGTTACCGGGACCGCTCTGGAAACACCATATATTTT. Translating gives CASSYRDRSGNTIYF.

This clonotype occurred a few times. The chain joins TRBV28 to TRBJ2-7, with 9 bases that match TRBD1. The CDR3 consists of 16 residues. The V gene end was trimmed by 5 bases and the J gene end by 1 base; junction bases not matched to a gene: 9. Germline lookup yields CDR1 MDHEN and CDR2 SYDVKM. In DNA, the CDR3 is TGTGCCAGCAGTCTAAGACCGGGACAGGGATCCTACGAGCAGTACTTC. Amino acids: CASSLRPGQGSYEQYF.

The chain is built from TRBV5-1 and TRBJ1-4, with unresolved D. The CDR3 has 14 amino acids. The germline gives CDR1 SGHRS, CDR2 YFSETQ. The germline V and J ends were trimmed by 5 bases and 7 bases, with 15 bases remaining between them. DNA for the CDR3: TGCGCCAGCAGGGACCCCATTTCGGGTGAAAAACTGTTTTTT. This translates into CASRDPISGEKLFF. Complete variable domain (other parts from reference TRBV5-1 and TRBJ1-4): KAGVTQTPRYLIKTRGQQVTLSCSPISGHRSVSWYQQTPGQGLQFLFEYFSETQRNKGNFPGRFSGRQFSNSRSEMNVSTLELGDSALYLCASRDPISGEKLFFGSGTQLSVL.

The genes are TRBV30 and TRBJ2-7; no definite D call. The CDR3 totals 11 residues. The germline V gene has CDR1 GTSNPN and CDR2 SVGIG (reference sequence). V was clipped by 3 bases and J by 4 bases, with 7 bases between them. The CDR3 coding sequence is TGTGCCTGGAGCCAGACTTACGAGCAGTACTTC. Translated: CAWSQTYEQYF.